The source of this TCR beta chain is a study of cytomegalovirus exposure and HLA in healthy donors. The PCR was carried out with 60 Vbeta primers and 13 Jbeta primers. Some clones are missing from TCRdb's copy, which holds only in-frame ones; the method was immunoSEQ multiplex PCR. The sample shows roughly 150,000 clones, roughly 10% of them seen only once. The sample was PBMCs. The TCR was taken from a man over 45 in good health and CMV-seronegative.

As DNA, the CDR3 is TGTGCCAGTACACTAGCGGGGGGTCAAGAGACCCAGTACTTC. Protein: CASTLAGGQETQYF. V usage is TRBV6-1 and J usage is TRBJ2-5; 12 nucleotides agree with TRBD2. The ends lost 9 bases at V and 2 bases at J; junction bases unmatched: 4. The CDR3 is made up of 14 amino acids. Germline values: CDR1 MNHNS, CDR2 SASEGT.